The rows below give T cell receptor beta chains drawn from one sample of a study of OX40 agonist ivuxolimab in advanced cancers. The repertoire was sequenced with immunoSEQ multiplex PCR; TCRdb's copy has only in-frame clones and lacks some. The sample holds more than 70,000 clones; 89% are singletons and the top ten take about an eighth. This material consisted of CD4+ or CD8+ T cells sorted from blood, taken in a trial of the OX40 agonist ivuxolimab. The receptors here all came from an adult with an advanced solid tumor such as melanoma, head and neck, liver or kidney cancer. CDR3s include the opening cysteine and the closing phenylalanine or tryptophan. The D gene is left open where the match is weak. Where a row states a size, it is once, few, many or the class of an expanded clone; other rows omit it.

j_call | d_call | v_call | clone_size | cdr3_nt | cdr3_aa
TRBJ1-1 | . | TRBV19 | . | TGTGCCAGTAGTATCGGCCCTTGGGACACTGAAGCTTTCTTT | CASSIGPWDTEAFF
TRBJ2-5 | TRBD1 | TRBV4-1 | . | TGCGCCAGCAGCCAGACCGGGACAGGGGAGTCGCAGCAGTACTTC | CASSQTGTGESQQYF
TRBJ2-5 | . | TRBV5-1 | once | TGCGCCAGCAGGGTTGTGTACCGGGGGAGCCAAGAGACCCAGTACTTC | CASRVVYRGSQETQYF
TRBJ2-1 | . | TRBV7-6 | . | TGTGCCAGTCAGTTGGCGGCTAACAATGAGCAGTTCTTC | CASQLAANNEQFF
TRBJ2-3 | TRBD1 | TRBV5-1 | . | TGCGCCAGCAGCTTGGACGGGACAGAAGCCACAGATACGCAGTATTTT | CASSLDGTEATDTQYF
TRBJ1-2 | TRBD1 | TRBV28 | . | TGTGCCAGCACCCTCTTGACAGGGGGATGGGGCTACACCTTC | CASTLLTGGWGYTF
TRBJ2-3 | . | TRBV28 | . | TGTGCCAGCAGGATCGGTTTTGATACGCAGTATTTT | CASRIGFDTQYF
TRBJ2-3 | . | TRBV21-1 | . | TGTGCCATCGTTGGTAGTCCGCTGAATACGCAGTATTTT | CAIVGSPLNTQYF
TRBJ2-2 | . | TRBV4-1 | . | TGCGCCAGCAGCCATGTTCTACAGGGGAGGCGTAACGGGGAGCTGTTTTTT | CASSHVLQGRRNGELFF
TRBJ1-3 | . | TRBV9 | . | TGTGCCAGCAGCGTAGACGGCCGGCCCTCTGGAAACACCATATATTTT | CASSVDGRPSGNTIYF
TRBJ2-3 | . | TRBV11-3 | . | TGTGCCAGCAGCTTTGGATTAACTAGCACAGATACGCAGTATTTT | CASSFGLTSTDTQYF
TRBJ1-1 | . | TRBV9 | . | TGTGCCAAAAAGGGTTACACTGAAGCTTTCTTT | CAKKGYTEAFF
TRBJ2-4 | . | TRBV10-3 | . | TGTGCCACCCCCGGCAGGGGAAACATTCAGTACTTC | CATPGRGNIQYF
TRBJ1-1 | . | TRBV6-5 | . | TGTGCCAGCAGTTACCCTGATAACACTGAAGCTTTCTTT | CASSYPDNTEAFF
TRBJ1-5 | . | TRBV15 | few | TGTGCCACCAGCAAGGGGGATCAGCCCCAGCATTTT | CATSKGDQPQHF
TRBJ2-1 | . | TRBV12-5 | . | TGTGCTAGAGACACTCCGGGACACCTTTACAATGAGCAGTTCTTC | CARDTPGHLYNEQFF
TRBJ1-2 | . | TRBV28 | . | TGTGCCAGCACTCTGACCGGCGGCTATGGCTACACCTTC | CASTLTGGYGYTF
TRBJ1-1 | . | TRBV18 | . | TGTGCCAGCTCACCACAAGTGAACACTGAAGCTTTCTTT | CASSPQVNTEAFF
TRBJ1-4 | . | TRBV7-9 | . | TGTGCCAGCAGAGGCGGGGGGAATGAAAAACTGTTTTTT | CASRGGGNEKLFF
TRBJ2-3 | TRBD2 | TRBV27 | . | TGTGCCAGCAGTTTAGGCGGGGGGGCTGATACGCAGTATTTT | CASSLGGGADTQYF
TRBJ2-3 | TRBD2 | TRBV7-9 | once | TGTGCCAGCAGCTTGCAACCCCTTGGTCGGGGGGGGGCAGATACGCAGTATTTT | CASSLQPLGRGGADTQYF
TRBJ1-3 | . | TRBV5-5 | . | TGTGCCAGCAGCTTGGTGCTGGGGCAGGGGCGCCTCTCTGGAAACACCATATATTTT | CASSLVLGQGRLSGNTIYF
TRBJ2-1 | TRBD1 | TRBV27 | once | TGTGCCAGCAGACGACTATCAGGTGACAGGGAAGGAGAGCAGTTCTTC | CASRRLSGDREGEQFF
TRBJ2-5 | . | TRBV28 | . | TGTGCCAGCAGTTCCCTCCGGGGGAGCTTAGAGACCCAGTACTTC | CASSSLRGSLETQYF
TRBJ1-1 | . | TRBV2 | . | TGTGCCAGCAAAGAGAGGAGTAATTTAGGGAACACTGAAGCTTTCTTT | CASKERSNLGNTEAFF
TRBJ2-3 | TRBD2 | TRBV6-1 | . | TGTGCCGCGGCCGGACTAGCGGGGATCACAGATACGCAGTATTTT | CAAAGLAGITDTQYF
TRBJ2-1 | TRBD2 | TRBV6-4 | once | TGTGCCAGCAGTGACGGACTAGCGGACTACAATGAGCAGTTCTTC | CASSDGLADYNEQFF
TRBJ2-7 | . | TRBV5-1 | . | TGCGCCAGCAGCTCAGAGATCCCCTCCGAGCAGTACTTC | CASSSEIPSEQYF
TRBJ2-3 | . | TRBV5-4 | . | TGTGCCAGCAGCTTGAAAGCGGTGGGCACAGATACGCAGTATTTT | CASSLKAVGTDTQYF
TRBJ2-4 | TRBD1 | TRBV5-6 | . | TGTGCCAGCAGCTTGACAGGGGCCTGGAACATTCAGTACTTC | CASSLTGAWNIQYF
TRBJ2-6 | . | TRBV28 | . | TGTGCCAGCAGTTTCGAGGGGGCTGGGGCCAACGTCCTGACTTTC | CASSFEGAGANVLTF
TRBJ2-3 | . | TRBV4-1 | . | TGCGCCAGCAGCCACCTCGTCATGGATACGCAGTATTTT | CASSHLVMDTQYF
TRBJ1-3 | . | TRBV28 | . | TGTGCCAGCAGTCTCCCCATGAGCTCTGGAAACACCATATATTTT | CASSLPMSSGNTIYF
TRBJ2-7 | . | TRBV27 | once | TGTGCCAGCGGGTACTACGAGCAGTACTTC | CASGYYEQYF
TRBJ1-4 | . | TRBV6-1 | . | TGTGCCAGCACCCGGACAGTAACTAATGAAAAACTGTTTTTT | CASTRTVTNEKLFF
TRBJ2-7 | TRBD1 | TRBV5-1 | . | TGCGCCAGCAGCCCGGGACAGGGGATTGCCTACGAGCAGTACTTC | CASSPGQGIAYEQYF
TRBJ1-3 | TRBD1 | TRBV19 | . | TGTGCCAGTAGTATCCTCAGGGGGTCCTCTGGAAACACCATATATTTT | CASSILRGSSGNTIYF
TRBJ2-5 | . | TRBV4-2 | . | TGTGCCAGCAGCCAAGATTACCGGGGGCCCTCGCAAGAGACCCAGTACTTC | CASSQDYRGPSQETQYF
TRBJ2-1 | TRBD1 | TRBV5-6 | . | TGTGCCAGCAGCGCACGGGGACAGGGGTTCCTCAATGAGCAGTTCTTC | CASSARGQGFLNEQFF
TRBJ2-7 | TRBD2 | TRBV7-8 | few | TGTGCCAGCAGCCTACCCCTGAGGCTAGCGGGACCAACCTACGAGCAGTACTTC | CASSLPLRLAGPTYEQYF
TRBJ2-7 | TRBD2 | TRBV19 | . | TGTGCCAGTAGTGTCGGGTTATTTGGACTAGCGGGCCCCTACGAGCAGTACTTC | CASSVGLFGLAGPYEQYF
TRBJ1-1 | . | TRBV29-1 | . | TGCAGCGTTGAGATAGGGGCAGACACTGAAGCTTTCTTT | CSVEIGADTEAFF
TRBJ1-1 | TRBD1 | TRBV5-4 | . | TGTGCCGGACAGGGGACGGACACTGAAGCTTTCTTT | CAGQGTDTEAFF
TRBJ1-6 | . | TRBV21-1 | few | TGTGCCAGCAGTACAGTCTCGATCTCCCTCCACTTT | CASSTVSISLHF
TRBJ1-1 | TRBD1 | TRBV5-1 | once | TGCGCCAGCAGCTTAACGACAGGGTACACTGAAGCTTTCTTT | CASSLTTGYTEAFF